These 15 T cell receptor beta chains were all obtained from the same sample, sequenced in a study of T-cell memory formation after mild COVID-19. TCRdb ran MiXCR on the 5' RACE reads and lists one entry per CDR3 protein. This table has roughly 340,000 distinct CDR3 sequences, 20% to 25% appearing once. The source material was PBMCs or a T cell subset sorted from them (not recorded which). The receptors were gathered from a man aged 18 to 35 who had mild COVID-19 (a few samples of this study predate the infection). Cell type and time point are not known.

The gene calls are TRBV5-5 and TRBJ2-3; 8 nucleotides agree with TRBD1. Per the germline V gene, CDR1 is SGHKS and CDR2 is YYEKEE (reference sequence). CDR3 length: 14 amino acids. Losses at the gene ends were 1 base for V and 4 bases for J; bases not matched to a gene: 2. In DNA, the CDR3 is TGTGCCAGCAGCTTGTTACAGGGGGCAGATACGCAGTATTTT. Its translation: CASSLLQGADTQYF.

V is TRBV9 and J is TRBJ2-1, with 10 bases lining up with TRBD2. V lost 4 bases, J lost 10 bases, and 17 bases stayed unmatched. This CDR3 has 17 amino acids. The V gene's germline CDR1 is SGDLS and CDR2 YYNGEE. The CDR3 region has the DNA TGTGCCAGCAGCACTCAGCGGGGGGGAAAATCCCCTTGGGAGCAGTTCTTC. Its protein product is CASSTQRGGKSPWEQFF. Together with reference TRBV9 and TRBJ2-1, the CDR3 gives the full variable domain: DSGVTQTPKHLITATGQRVTLRCSPRSGDLSVYWYQQSLDQGLQFLIQYYNGEERAKGNILERFSAQQFPDLHSELNLSSLELGDSALYFCASSTQRGGKSPWEQFFGPGTRLTVL.

The chain is built from TRBV11-2 and TRBJ1-6, with D perhaps matching TRBD1 (5 bases). The CDR3 has 14 amino acids. Germline-derived CDR1 and CDR2 are SGHAT and FQNNGV. The V end lost 5 bases, the J end lost 8 bases, and 13 bases lay between the germline ends. The CDR3 nucleotides read TGTGCCAGCAGCCTCCGGGACGGCTATTCACCCCTCCACTTT. This gives the protein CASSLRDGYSPLHF.

This chain joins TRBV12-3 or TRBV12-4 and TRBJ2-3; D not resolved. This CDR3 spans 13 amino acids. V was trimmed by 5 bases and J by 0 bases, leaving 6 bases between them. CDR3 loop: CASSTTSTDTQYF. DNA of the CDR3: TGTGCCAGCAGTACGACTAGCACAGATACGCAGTATTTT.

The V gene is TRBV4-1, the J gene TRBJ1-1; D remains unclear. The CDR3 spans 17 residues. CDR1 is MGHRA and CDR2 is YSYEKL in the germline V gene. The V end lost 0 bases, the J end lost 4 bases, and 18 bases lay between the germline ends. The CDR3 sequence: CASSQDFKFWGCTEAFF. The DNA of the CDR3 is TGCGCCAGCAGCCAAGATTTCAAATTTTGGGGTTGCACTGAAGCTTTCTTT.

This clonotype appeared a few times. The V and J genes are TRBV5-1 and TRBJ2-3; TRBD1 agrees at 8 bases. This CDR3 has 15 amino acids. Germline lookup yields CDR1 SGHRS and CDR2 YFSETQ. V was pared by 2 bases and J by 1 base, with 3 bases of the junction left unmatched. CDR3 protein: CASSFQGAGTDTQYF. CDR3 coding DNA: TGCGCCAGCAGCTTTCAGGGGGCTGGCACAGATACGCAGTATTTT.

This clonotype was picked up many times. This chain uses TRBV7-2 with TRBJ2-6; 9 bases match TRBD1. The CDR3 has 19 residues. The germline V gene encodes CDR1 SGHTA and CDR2 FQGNSA. Trimming at V came to 4 bases and at J to 1 base, leaving 11 bases not matched to a gene. CDR3 nucleotides: TGTGCCAGCAGCTCCATGAGGGGGGACAGGGAGTCTGGGGCCAACGTCCTGACTTTC. It encodes CASSSMRGDRESGANVLTF.

CDR3 loop: CASSQDPPRSGDQETQYF. As DNA, the CDR3 is TGCGCCAGCAGCCAAGATCCCCCCCGCTCCGGGGACCAAGAGACCCAGTACTTC. V is TRBV4-1 and J is TRBJ2-5, with TRBD2 as a possible D gene (5 bases). The CDR3 consists of 18 residues. Germline CDR1 MGHRA, CDR2 YSYEKL. Trimming pared 0 bases from V and 0 bases from J, leaving 17 bases between.

This clonotype turned up a few times. This sequence joins TRBV11-3 and TRBJ2-2; D remains unclear. The CDR3 runs to 16 residues. V was shortened by 3 bases and J by 2 bases, with 13 bases between the two germline ends. Germline CDR1 and CDR2: SGHNT and YENEEA. The CDR3 protein is CASSFFGPPNTGELFF. The DNA of the CDR3 is TGTGCCAGCAGCTTTTTCGGGCCCCCCAACACCGGGGAGCTGTTTTTT. Full variable domain (remainder filled in from reference TRBV11-3 and TRBJ2-2): EAGVVQSPRYKIIEKKQPVAFWCNPISGHNTLYWYLQNLGQGPELLIRYENEEAVDDSQLPKDRFSAERLKGVDSTLKIQPAELGDSAVYLCASSFFGPPNTGELFFGEGSRLTVL.

The gene calls are TRBV4-1 and TRBJ2-7; 9 positions agree with TRBD2. The ends lost 1 base at V and 1 base at J; junction bases unmatched: 2. The CDR3 is made up of 15 amino acids. Germline-derived CDR1 and CDR2 are MGHRA and YSYEKL. DNA of the CDR3: TGCGCCAGCAGCCAAGTGACTAGCGGATCCTACGAGCAGTACTTC. This sequence encodes CASSQVTSGSYEQYF.

This clonotype has more than one count but fewer than ten. V is TRBV7-2 and J is TRBJ2-5; 8 bases are shared with TRBD1. The V segment lost 5 bases and the J segment 1 base; nucleotides outside the gene matches: 9. Germline CDR1 reads SGHTA; CDR2 reads FQGNSA. CDR3 length equals 16 residues. CDR3 DNA sequence: TGTGCCAGCAGCACAGGGGGACGGGGGCTCCAAGAGACCCAGTACTTC. Its protein product is CASSTGGRGLQETQYF.

This chain uses TRBV11-1 with TRBJ1-5, with D perhaps matching TRBD1 (6 bases). The CDR3 totals 16 residues. CDR1 and CDR2 from the germline V gene are SGHAT and FQDESV (reference sequence). V lost 6 bases and J 2 bases, leaving 17 bases between the germline ends. CDR3 amino acids: CASRTRGVRGNQPQHF. The CDR3 DNA reads as TGTGCCAGCAGGACCAGGGGAGTCCGGGGCAATCAGCCCCAGCATTTT.

The CDR3 is CAGRTGGYNEQFF. The CDR3 coding sequence is TGTGCCGGTAGGACAGGGGGCTACAATGAGCAGTTCTTC. This chain connects TRBV2 to TRBJ2-1, with 10 bases that match TRBD1. CDR1 and CDR2 (germline): SNHLY, FYNNEI. Unmatched junction bases numbered 4, after V lost 11 bases and J lost 3 bases. The CDR3 is 13 amino acids.

The table lists this clonotype with a few counts. This chain connects TRBV6-5 to TRBJ2-5, with D possibly matching TRBD2 (5 bases). From germline, CDR1 is MNHEY and CDR2 SVGAGI. This CDR3 region has 13 residues. V was clipped by 6 bases and J by 4 bases, with 12 bases between them. The CDR3 region is CASSPRDGETQYF. The CDR3 bases are TGTGCCAGCAGCCCACGGGATGGAGAGACCCAGTACTTC.

In its sample, this clonotype was seen a few times. The chain links TRBV11-2 to TRBJ2-2; 10 nucleotides align to TRBD2. The CDR3 contains 16 residues. V lost 7 bases, J lost 6 bases, and 11 bases stayed unmatched. Germline loops: CDR1 SGHAT, CDR2 FQNNGV. The CDR3 here is CASTLLAGVNAGELFF. CDR3 DNA: TGTGCCAGCACTTTGCTAGCGGGGGTTAACGCCGGGGAGCTGTTTTTT.